Each of the 2 T cell receptor beta chains below was sequenced from the same sample in a study of cytomegalovirus exposure and HLA in healthy donors. Primers: 60 Vbeta forward and 13 Jbeta reverse. Only in-frame clones appear in the TCRdb table, and some are missing; sequencing was by immunoSEQ multiplex PCR. Of fewer than 200,000 clones in the sample, 81% were seen once. Material: PBMCs. These TCRs come from a woman aged 18-30 years in good health and CMV-seropositive.

The gene calls are TRBV7-9 and TRBJ2-6; 9 nucleotides line up with TRBD1. The CDR3 length is 14 residues. CDR1 and CDR2 from the germline V gene are SEHNR and FQNEAQ (reference sequence). Losses at the gene ends were 9 bases for V and 4 bases for J; bases not matched to a gene: 4. The chain's CDR3 is CASTGGLGANVLTF. In DNA, the CDR3 is TGTGCCAGTACAGGGGGCTTAGGGGCCAACGTCCTGACTTTC.

This chain uses TRBV6-1 with TRBJ1-2; possibly TRBD1 for D (6 bases). Germline values: CDR1 MNHNS, CDR2 SASEGT. This CDR3 has 13 residues. The germline V and J ends were trimmed by 5 bases and 2 bases, with 9 bases remaining between them. The CDR3 DNA is TGTGCCAGCAGTCAACAGGGCAACTATGGCTACACCTTC. This encodes CASSQQGNYGYTF.